This TCR beta chain was sequenced in a study of OX40 agonist ivuxolimab in advanced cancers. Findings of the study overall: CD4+ T cells averaged fewer expanded clones than CD8+ T cells.

Autoimmune disease history or systemic immunosuppression was exclusionary. Assay: immunoSEQ multiplex PCR; the TCRdb copy retains only in-frame clones and omits some. Here the sample spans some 30,000 clones, around nine tenths being singletons. This CDR3 spans 11 amino acids. Per germline, CDR1 DFQATT and CDR2 SNEGSKA (reference sequence). V dropped 6 bases and J dropped 5 bases, with 10 bases sitting between them. Concerning this clone: Its antigen is still unknown.

This chain joins TRBV20-1 and TRBJ2-5; either TRBD1 or TRBD2 may fit D (5 bases each). The origin of this receptor is an adult with an advanced solid tumor such as melanoma, head and neck, liver or kidney cancer. The source was CD4+ or CD8+ T cells sorted from blood, collected in a trial of the OX40 agonist ivuxolimab. CDR3: CSAPWGETQYF. In DNA form, the CDR3 reads TGCAGTGCCCCTTGGGGGGAGACCCAGTACTTC.